A single sample gave rise to the 6 T cell receptor beta chains below, sequenced in a study of cytomegalovirus exposure and HLA in healthy donors. The PCR made use of 60 Vbeta and 13 Jbeta primers. Libraries were prepared by immunoSEQ multiplex PCR; TCRdb keeps only in-frame clonotypes and omits some of them. This sample yields roughly 78,000 clones, of which approximately 70% are seen a single time; 20% to 25% belongs to the top ten. The sequenced sample was PBMCs. Receptors originate from a man aged 40-50 years in good health and CMV-seropositive.

The chain has TRBV5-1 and TRBJ1-1, with 10 bases fitting TRBD1. V lost 4 bases to trimming and J lost 5 bases; unmatched junction nucleotides: 5. Germline lookup yields CDR1 SGHRS and CDR2 YFSETQ. CDR3 length: 14 amino acids. CDR3: CASSADRGPTEAFF. The CDR3 DNA sequence: TGCGCCAGCAGCGCCGACAGGGGGCCTACTGAAGCTTTCTTT. The full variable domain, with the rest looked up from reference TRBV5-1 and TRBJ1-1, is KAGVTQTPRYLIKTRGQQVTLSCSPISGHRSVSWYQQTPGQGLQFLFEYFSETQRNKGNFPGRFSGRQFSNSRSEMNVSTLELGDSALYLCASSADRGPTEAFFGQGTRLTVV.

This chain joins TRBV7-9 and TRBJ1-1; D is ambiguous. The CDR3 consists of 13 residues. Germline V gene data show CDR1 as SEHNR and CDR2 as FQNEAQ (reference sequence). V shed 7 bases and J shed 4 bases, with 13 bases lying between them. The CDR3 loop reads CASTAYFSTEAFF. The DNA for the CDR3 is TGTGCCAGCACCGCTTATTTTAGCACTGAAGCTTTCTTT.

The chain links TRBV27 to TRBJ1-4; D perhaps matches TRBD1 (5 bases). The CDR3 covers 14 residues. Trimming pared 6 bases from V and 8 bases from J, leaving 16 bases between. CDR1 and CDR2 (germline): MNHEY, SMNVEV (reference sequence). This CDR3 is CASSWGGPREKLFF. Here the CDR3 DNA reads TGTGCCAGCAGCTGGGGGGGACCTAGGGAAAAACTGTTTTTT.

The sample holds one count of this clone. V is TRBV4-2 and J is TRBJ2-2, with D possibly TRBD2 on 5 matching bases. Germline loops: CDR1 LGHNA, CDR2 YNFKEQ. The CDR3 length is 16 residues. Trimming pared 0 bases from V and 6 bases from J, leaving 14 bases between. This CDR3 is CASSQDSEPGAGELFF. In nucleotides, the CDR3 is TGTGCCAGCAGCCAAGATTCAGAACCCGGGGCCGGGGAGCTGTTTTTT.

The rearrangement uses TRBV5-1 and TRBJ2-3; D is ambiguous. V gave up 5 bases and J gave up 3 bases, with 10 bases separating them. The CDR3 totals 13 residues. Looked up from germline, CDR1 is SGHRS and CDR2 is YFSETQ. In DNA, the CDR3 is TGCGCCAGCAGTAAGCTAGAGACAGATACGCAGTATTTT. It yields the protein CASSKLETDTQYF.

A single count supports this clone. The chain joins TRBV2 to TRBJ1-2; TRBD1 is a possible D gene (5 bases). V was cut by 7 bases and J by 7 bases, with 19 bases left in between. Germline CDR1 reads SNHLY; CDR2 reads FYNNEI. The CDR3 spans 14 residues. The CDR3 nucleotides read TGTGCCAGCACCTTACAGGTTGGGGATAGTGGCTACACCTTC. It is translated as CASTLQVGDSGYTF.